The rows below give T cell receptor beta chains drawn from one sample of a study of blood T cell repertoires in COVID-19. Data came from immunoSEQ multiplex PCR; TCRdb stores just in-frame clones and leaves some out. This table holds 100,000 to 150,000 clones, 75% to 85% found once. Sequencing was carried out using peripheral blood. The receptors were sampled from a man aged 35-49 years with active or convalescent COVID-19. Both conserved end residues are part of each CDR3. The D gene is left open where the match is weak. Clone size is stated in some rows and not others, as once, few, many or a class when expanded.

abundance: NA
v_gene: TRBV3-1/TRBV3-2
j_gene: TRBJ2-2
d_gene: NA
CDR3aa: CASSLEHPLNTGELFF
CDR3nt: TGTGCCAGCAGCCTTGAACACCCGCTTAACACCGGGGAGCTGTTTTTT

abundance: NA
v_gene: TRBV7-9
j_gene: TRBJ2-3
d_gene: NA
CDR3aa: CASSLLSGDTQYF
CDR3nt: TGTGCCAGCAGCTTACTGTCCGGGGATACGCAGTATTTT

abundance: NA
v_gene: TRBV4-1
j_gene: TRBJ2-1
d_gene: NA
CDR3aa: CASSQEGGGTAYNEQFF
CDR3nt: TGCGCCAGCAGCCAAGAGGGTGGAGGGACGGCCTACAATGAGCAGTTCTTC

abundance: NA
v_gene: TRBV19
j_gene: TRBJ2-3
d_gene: TRBD2
CDR3aa: CASSPGSGGRTDTQYF
CDR3nt: TGTGCCAGTAGTCCTGGTAGCGGGGGACGCACAGATACGCAGTATTTT

abundance: once
v_gene: TRBV19
j_gene: TRBJ1-2
d_gene: NA
CDR3aa: CASIPAATTNYGYTF
CDR3nt: TGTGCCAGTATCCCGGCGGCTACTACTAACTATGGCTACACCTTC

abundance: once
v_gene: TRBV10-3
j_gene: TRBJ2-3
d_gene: TRBD2
CDR3aa: CAISESKAGGQDTQYF
CDR3nt: TGTGCCATCAGTGAGTCTAAAGCGGGAGGGCAAGATACGCAGTATTTT

abundance: NA
v_gene: TRBV4-1
j_gene: TRBJ2-1
d_gene: TRBD2
CDR3aa: CASSQSYPGLAGVDNEQFF
CDR3nt: TGCGCCAGCAGCCAATCTTACCCGGGACTAGCGGGAGTGGACAATGAGCAGTTCTTC

abundance: NA
v_gene: TRBV6-4
j_gene: TRBJ2-2
d_gene: TRBD2
CDR3aa: CASRLRASGTTGELFF
CDR3nt: TGTGCCAGCAGACTGAGGGCTAGCGGGACCACCGGGGAGCTGTTTTTT

abundance: NA
v_gene: TRBV10-3
j_gene: TRBJ1-3
d_gene: NA
CDR3aa: CAISESGASGNTIYF
CDR3nt: TGTGCCATCAGTGAGTCAGGGGCTTCAGGAAACACCATATATTTT

abundance: NA
v_gene: TRBV19
j_gene: TRBJ1-6
d_gene: TRBD1
CDR3aa: CASKRDRVDSPLHF
CDR3nt: TGTGCCAGTAAGCGGGACAGGGTGGATTCACCCCTCCACTTT

abundance: few
v_gene: TRBV6-5
j_gene: TRBJ2-7
d_gene: TRBD2
CDR3aa: CASTSRTSGREYF
CDR3nt: TGTGCCAGCACCTCAAGGACTAGCGGGAGGGAGTACTTC

abundance: NA
v_gene: TRBV9
j_gene: TRBJ2-7
d_gene: TRBD1
CDR3aa: CASSVNRGQSYEQYF
CDR3nt: TGTGCCAGCAGCGTTAACAGGGGGCAATCCTACGAGCAGTACTTC

abundance: few
v_gene: TRBV7-2
j_gene: TRBJ2-1
d_gene: TRBD2
CDR3aa: CASSLIISGGEQFF
CDR3nt: TGTGCCAGCAGCTTAATAATATCGGGGGGTGAGCAGTTCTTC

abundance: NA
v_gene: TRBV11-2
j_gene: TRBJ2-5
d_gene: NA
CDR3aa: CASEEGYQETQYF
CDR3nt: TGTGCCTCTGAGGAGGGGTACCAAGAGACCCAGTACTTC

abundance: NA
v_gene: TRBV28
j_gene: TRBJ2-4
d_gene: NA
CDR3aa: CASAAGAKNIQYF
CDR3nt: TGTGCCAGCGCCGCCGGAGCCAAAAACATTCAGTACTTC

abundance: NA
v_gene: TRBV29-1
j_gene: TRBJ2-7
d_gene: NA
CDR3aa: CSVREQGTYEQYF
CDR3nt: TGCAGCGTTAGGGAACAGGGAACCTACGAGCAGTACTTC

abundance: NA
v_gene: TRBV15
j_gene: TRBJ2-4
d_gene: NA
CDR3aa: CATSRTPGDIQYF
CDR3nt: TGTGCCACCAGCAGAACTCCGGGGGACATTCAGTACTTC

abundance: NA
v_gene: TRBV2
j_gene: TRBJ1-2
d_gene: NA
CDR3aa: CASSLKGGQGYTF
CDR3nt: TGTGCCAGCAGCTTAAAAGGGGGTCAAGGCTACACCTTC

abundance: NA
v_gene: TRBV4-1
j_gene: TRBJ1-4
d_gene: NA
CDR3aa: CASTNLGTRNEKLFF
CDR3nt: TGCGCCAGCACCAACCTAGGGACTAGGAATGAAAAACTGTTTTTT

abundance: NA
v_gene: TRBV7-3
j_gene: TRBJ1-1
d_gene: TRBD1
CDR3aa: CASSLGDRGNTEAFF
CDR3nt: TGTGCCAGCAGCTTAGGGGACAGGGGGAACACTGAAGCTTTCTTT

abundance: once
v_gene: TRBV18
j_gene: TRBJ1-5
d_gene: TRBD1
CDR3aa: CASSLTRQGSNQPQHF
CDR3nt: TGTGCCAGCTCACTAACTAGACAGGGTAGCAATCAGCCCCAGCATTTT

abundance: NA
v_gene: TRBV27
j_gene: TRBJ1-3
d_gene: NA
CDR3aa: CASSPWAGSSGNTIYF
CDR3nt: TGTGCCAGCAGTCCCTGGGCTGGCAGCTCTGGAAACACCATATATTTT

abundance: NA
v_gene: TRBV24-1
j_gene: TRBJ1-1
d_gene: NA
CDR3aa: CATSGPTVPNTEAFF
CDR3nt: TGTGCCACCAGTGGCCCCACAGTTCCGAACACTGAAGCTTTCTTT

abundance: NA
v_gene: TRBV6-5
j_gene: TRBJ2-7
d_gene: NA
CDR3aa: CASSYTGSRVYEQYF
CDR3nt: TGTGCCAGCAGTTATACCGGGAGCAGGGTTTACGAGCAGTACTTC

abundance: many
v_gene: TRBV5-1
j_gene: TRBJ1-2
d_gene: NA
CDR3aa: CASSPRVGQSRGYTF
CDR3nt: TGCGCCAGCAGCCCGCGAGTAGGACAGAGTAGGGGCTACACCTTC

abundance: few
v_gene: TRBV5-1
j_gene: TRBJ1-4
d_gene: NA
CDR3aa: CASSLEQTGYREKLFF
CDR3nt: TGCGCCAGCAGCTTGGAGCAGACAGGATATCGTGAAAAACTGTTTTTT

abundance: NA
v_gene: TRBV5-4
j_gene: TRBJ2-7
d_gene: NA
CDR3aa: CASSSKTTGEYEQYF
CDR3nt: TGTGCCAGCAGCTCGAAAACAACAGGAGAATACGAGCAGTACTTC

abundance: NA
v_gene: TRBV4-3
j_gene: TRBJ2-7
d_gene: TRBD1
CDR3aa: CASSRAGQGTYEQYF
CDR3nt: TGCGCCAGCAGCCGAGCAGGACAGGGGACCTACGAGCAGTACTTC

abundance: NA
v_gene: TRBV5-5
j_gene: TRBJ2-7
d_gene: TRBD2
CDR3aa: CASSIGLAEKHEQYF
CDR3nt: TGTGCCAGCAGCATTGGACTAGCGGAGAAGCACGAGCAGTACTTC

abundance: NA
v_gene: TRBV10-3
j_gene: TRBJ2-6
d_gene: TRBD1
CDR3aa: CAISEALDRGSGANVLTF
CDR3nt: TGTGCCATCAGTGAGGCTTTAGACAGGGGCTCTGGGGCCAACGTCCTGACTTTC

abundance: NA
v_gene: TRBV7-9
j_gene: TRBJ2-2
d_gene: NA
CDR3aa: CASSYRGRNTGELFF
CDR3nt: TGTGCCAGCAGCTATAGGGGTCGAAACACCGGGGAGCTGTTTTTT

abundance: NA
v_gene: TRBV30
j_gene: TRBJ1-2
d_gene: NA
CDR3aa: CAWSRRLNYGYTF
CDR3nt: TGTGCCTGGAGCCGCCGACTAAACTATGGCTACACCTTC